This TCR beta chain was identified during a study of neoadjuvant anti-PD-1 for oral cavity cancer. Most PBMC samples had roughly 0.45 ug input DNA in six replicates. Using immunoSEQ multiplex PCR, the repertoire was profiled, and TCRdb retains in-frame clones only, with some absent. The sample yields 84,000 or so clones, under 85% seen once. This clone came up once. This CDR3 has 14 residues. CDR1 MGHDK and CDR2 SYGVNS come from the germline V gene. The junction had 5 bases not matched to a gene; V was cut back by 5 bases and J by 6 bases. The chain has TRBV25-1 and TRBJ2-2; 8 bases fit TRBD2. Here the sequenced sample was PBMCs, taken before nivolumab (anti-PD-1) treatment. The sequence derives from a person between 35 and 79 years old with oral cavity squamous cell carcinoma. The CDR3 nucleotides are TGTGCCAGCAGTTCAGCGGGAGTTCCCGGGGAGCTGTTTTTT. The encoded protein is CASSSAGVPGELFF.